One and the same sample provided the 18 T cell receptor beta chains below, sequenced in a study of Ad26.COV2.S vaccination and SARS-CoV-2 variants. Some clones are missing from TCRdb's copy, which holds only in-frame ones; the method was immunoSEQ multiplex PCR. The sample lists 75,000 to 100,000 clones; 82% were seen once. The material sequenced was peripheral blood, taken after recovery from COVID-19. The receptors shown here come from a human donor who had recovered from COVID-19.

This chain joins TRBV7-3 and TRBJ1-2; D gene uncertain. The CDR3 spans 14 residues. Germline CDR1 SGHTA, CDR2 FQGTGA. V was trimmed by 1 base and J by 4 bases, leaving 10 bases between them. CDR3: CASSLNRLSYGYTF. The CDR3 DNA follows: TGTGCCAGCAGCTTAAACAGACTTTCCTATGGCTACACCTTC.

The gene calls are TRBV6-2 or TRBV6-3 and TRBJ2-2, with a weak D call TRBD2 (5 bases). CDR3 length: 15 residues. The V gene lost 2 bases and the J gene lost 4 bases, with 11 bases spanning the gap. Germline CDR1 reads MNHEY; CDR2 reads SVGEGT. The CDR3 bases are TGTGCCAGCAGTTACCAACTACTAGGCACCGGGGAGCTGTTTTTT. Translating gives CASSYQLLGTGELFF.

V is TRBV9 and J is TRBJ2-1; possible D gene TRBD1, 6 bases. The germline V and J ends were trimmed by 3 bases and 3 bases, with 16 bases remaining between them. Germline CDR1 SGDLS, CDR2 YYNGEE. There are 16 residues in the CDR3. The CDR3 is CASSGILQGNYNEQFF. CDR3 in DNA: TGTGCCAGCAGCGGTATCCTCCAGGGGAACTACAATGAGCAGTTCTTC.

The chain links TRBV11-3 to TRBJ2-5; possibly TRBD1 for D (6 bases). This CDR3 region has 14 residues. V gave up 4 bases and J gave up 2 bases, with 11 bases separating them. The germline CDR1 and CDR2 sequences are SGHNT and YENEEA. The DNA for the CDR3 is TGTGCCAGCAGCTCCAGACAGGTACAAGAGACCCAGTACTTC. Protein: CASSSRQVQETQYF. Full variable domain (remainder filled in from reference TRBV11-3 and TRBJ2-5): EAGVVQSPRYKIIEKKQPVAFWCNPISGHNTLYWYLQNLGQGPELLIRYENEEAVDDSQLPKDRFSAERLKGVDSTLKIQPAELGDSAVYLCASSSRQVQETQYFGPGTRLLVL.

This chain links TRBV6-5 with TRBJ1-6; D uncertain. This CDR3 contains 12 residues. Germline CDR1 MNHEY, CDR2 SVGAGI. The V end lost 0 bases, the J end lost 7 bases, and 1 base lay between the germline ends. The CDR3 DNA follows: TGTGCCAGCAGTTACTCCAATTCACCCCTCCACTTT. This encodes CASSYSNSPLHF.

The CDR3, as DNA: TGTGCCAGCAGCCTCGGTCAGGGATTCGACTCCTCCGTCCTGACTTTC. Protein product: CASSLGQGFDSSVLTF. This chain connects TRBV27 to TRBJ2-6; maybe TRBD1 (5 bases). The CDR3 runs to 16 residues. The V gene's germline CDR1 is MNHEY and CDR2 SMNVEV (reference sequence). With 6 bases removed from V and 12 bases from J, the gap between germline ends came to 24 bases.

The chain employs TRBV6-5 and TRBJ1-1; D is unclear. Trimming shortened V by 7 bases and J by 1 base, and 10 bases separated the two germline ends. This CDR3 region has 13 residues. The germline gives CDR1 MNHEY, CDR2 SVGAGI. CDR3 nucleotides: TGTGCCAGCAACCGCCCGGGGAACACTGAAGCTTTCTTT. It codes for CASNRPGNTEAFF.

This chain uses TRBV7-9 with TRBJ2-3, with 8 bases fitting TRBD2. CDR3 length: 15 residues. Germline-derived CDR1 and CDR2 are SEHNR and FQNEAQ (reference sequence). The V gene end was trimmed by 7 bases and the J gene end by 0 bases; junction bases not matched to a gene: 6. CDR3 residues: CASIFREGSTDTQYF. The CDR3 nucleotides are TGTGCCAGCATATTCCGGGAGGGAAGCACAGATACGCAGTATTTT.

This chain links TRBV29-1 with TRBJ2-7, with a weak D call TRBD1 (5 bases). Germline V gene sequence: CDR1 SQVTM, CDR2 ANQGSEA. The CDR3 totals 15 residues. V was cut by 2 bases and J by 6 bases, with 20 bases left in between. DNA for the CDR3: TGCAGCGTTGAAAGGAAGGGCAGGGAACGACTCGAGCAGTACTTC. Encoded protein: CSVERKGRERLEQYF.

V is TRBV27 and J is TRBJ1-2, with D possibly TRBD1 on 6 matching bases. CDR1 and CDR2 (germline): MNHEY, SMNVEV (reference sequence). The CDR3 is made up of 11 amino acids. The germline V and J ends were trimmed by 8 bases and 6 bases, with 10 bases remaining between them. Here the CDR3 reads CASGRGHGYTF. CDR3 bases: TGTGCCAGCGGCAGGGGCCATGGCTACACCTTC.

The chain is built from TRBV9 and TRBJ2-5, with 9 nucleotides matching TRBD1. V gave up 0 bases and J gave up 2 bases; unmatched junction bases: 2. In germline, CDR1 is SGDLS, CDR2 YYNGEE. The CDR3 contains 15 residues. Here the CDR3 DNA reads TGTGCCAGCAGCGTAGAGGACAGGGGACAAGAGACCCAGTACTTC. This sequence encodes CASSVEDRGQETQYF.

The sample holds one count of this clone. The genes are TRBV19 and TRBJ2-1; 7 bases match TRBD2. CDR1 LNHDA and CDR2 SQIVND come from the germline V gene (reference sequence). V shed 2 bases and J 4 bases; nucleotides not matched to a gene: 14. The CDR3 consists of 18 residues. DNA for the CDR3: TGTGCCAGTAGTATACCAAGCGGAGGCGGGAGTCTTTACAATGAGCAGTTCTTC. Encoded protein: CASSIPSGGGSLYNEQFF. The full variable domain, rest sourced from reference TRBV19 and TRBJ2-1, is DGGITQSPKYLFRKEGQNVTLSCEQNLNHDAMYWYRQDPGQGLRLIYYSQIVNDFQKGDIAEGYSVSREKKESFPLTVTSAQKNPTAFYLCASSIPSGGGSLYNEQFFGPGTRLTVL.

The chain links TRBV6-6 to TRBJ2-7; either TRBD1 or TRBD2 may fit D (6 bases each). CDR1 and CDR2 from the germline V gene are MNHNY and SVGAGI (reference sequence). V was pared by 5 bases and J by 0 bases, with 14 bases between. CDR3 length equals 15 residues. The CDR3 coding sequence is TGTGCCAGCAGTAGAGGGGGGTATTACTCCTACGAGCAGTACTTC. It translates to CASSRGGYYSYEQYF.

The J gene is TRBJ1-3, the V gene TRBV11-3, with no clear D. This CDR3 has 16 residues. V lost 10 bases, J lost 0 bases, and 19 bases lay in between. CDR1 SGHNT and CDR2 YENEEA come from the germline V gene. CDR3 region: CAISERTSGSGNTIYF. CDR3 sequence (DNA): TGTGCCATCTCTGAGAGGACGAGCGGCTCTGGAAACACCATATATTTT.

The chain combines TRBV3-1 (or the pseudogene TRBV3-2) with TRBJ1-2; possible D gene TRBD1, 5 bases. CDR1 LGHDT and CDR2 YNNKEL come from the germline V gene (reference sequence). The V end lost 1 base, the J end lost 10 bases, and 13 bases lay between the germline ends. The CDR3 extends over 13 amino acids. CDR3 sequence reads: CASSQALSRDYTF. CDR3 nucleotides: TGTGCCAGCAGCCAAGCGCTATCCAGGGACTACACCTTC.

The rearrangement links TRBV27 to TRBJ2-1; D may be TRBD1 (5 bases). With 2 bases removed from V and 7 bases from J, the gap between germline ends came to 12 bases. The length of the CDR3 is 14 residues. Germline lookup yields CDR1 MNHEY and CDR2 SMNVEV (reference sequence). In DNA, the CDR3 is TGTGCCAGCAGTTTACTTCAGGGTGATAATGAGCAGTTCTTC. Amino acid sequence: CASSLLQGDNEQFF.

The chain is built from TRBV27 and TRBJ2-1, with D perhaps TRBD1 (6 bases). The ends were cut back, 6 bases at V and 4 bases at J, with 19 bases in the middle. The CDR3 has 16 residues. Germline assignment: CDR1 MNHEY and CDR2 SMNVEV (reference sequence). The CDR3 coding sequence is TGTGCCAGCAGCACCCTCACAGGGCCCCGATACAATGAGCAGTTCTTC. This translates into CASSTLTGPRYNEQFF.

The chain combines TRBV11-2 with TRBJ2-7, with 7 bases identical to TRBD2. Germline values: CDR1 SGHAT, CDR2 FQNNGV. The V and J ends lost 5 bases and 3 bases, in that order; junction bases with no gene match: 7. The CDR3 length is 14 residues. The CDR3 here is CASSPTGGGYEQYF. The CDR3 DNA is TGTGCCAGCAGCCCCACCGGCGGGGGCTACGAGCAGTACTTC.